This entry lists 7 T cell receptor beta chains sequenced from one sample in a study of cytomegalovirus exposure and HLA in healthy donors. The PCR ran on 60 Vbeta and 13 Jbeta primers. Sequenced by immunoSEQ multiplex PCR; TCRdb stores in-frame clones only, minus some. The sample has about 130,000 clones, around four fifths seen once; the top ten hold 5.5% to 8%. The sample taken for sequencing was PBMCs. These receptors were obtained from a male donor in good health and CMV-seronegative.

The chain joins TRBV29-1 to TRBJ2-7; D is perhaps TRBD1 (6 bases). CDR3 size: 14 residues. The germline CDR1 and CDR2 sequences are SQVTM and ANQGSEA. The V gene lost 6 bases and the J gene lost 0 bases, with 15 bases spanning the gap. The CDR3 here is CSVGTPFSSYEQYF. For the CDR3, the DNA is TGCAGCGTGGGGACACCTTTCTCCTCCTACGAGCAGTACTTC.

In its sample, this clone was seen once. The chain couples TRBV28 to TRBJ1-6; 10 bases fit TRBD1. With V trimmed by 7 bases and J by 2 bases, 5 bases remained unmatched. The CDR3 is 16 amino acids. Germline assignment: CDR1 MDHEN and CDR2 SYDVKM. The CDR3 region is CASTLGQGPYNSPLHF. DNA of the CDR3: TGTGCCAGCACCTTGGGACAGGGGCCCTATAATTCACCCCTCCACTTT.

This chain joins TRBV6-1 and TRBJ2-7; 8 bases fit TRBD1. This CDR3 comprises 14 residues. The germline V gene has CDR1 MNHNS and CDR2 SASEGT. V lost 7 bases and J lost 3; bases outside the gene matches: 8. This CDR3 is CASTLDRAIYEQYF. CDR3 sequence (DNA): TGTGCCAGCACCCTGGACAGGGCAATCTACGAGCAGTACTTC.

The chain is built from TRBV27 and TRBJ2-2; the D gene is possibly TRBD2 (7 bases). The ends were cut back, 2 bases at V and 3 bases at J, with 13 bases in the middle. Looked up from germline, CDR1 is MNHEY and CDR2 is SMNVEV (reference sequence). The CDR3 runs to 16 residues. Here the CDR3 reads CASSLRRGLDTGELFF. The CDR3 bases are TGTGCCAGCAGTTTAAGGCGGGGGCTGGACACCGGGGAGCTGTTTTTT.

This chain links TRBV7-8 with TRBJ2-3, with 7 bases fitting TRBD1. The CDR3 is 16 residues long. J lost 3 bases, V lost 1 base, and 7 bases had no gene match. In germline, CDR1 is SGHVS, CDR2 FQNEAQ. CDR3 bases: TGTGCCAGCAGCTTAGAGGGGGCCCGGCGGACAGATACGCAGTATTTT. This encodes CASSLEGARRTDTQYF.

The chain is built from TRBV11-2 and TRBJ2-1, with TRBD2 matching 11 bases. This CDR3 contains 17 residues. The V gene's germline CDR1 is SGHAT and CDR2 FQNNGV. Trimming at V came to 4 bases and at J to 5 bases, leaving 10 bases not matched to a gene. The CDR3 DNA reads TGTGCCAGCAGCTCGATCTCTAGCGGGAGGTCCCACAATGAGCAGTTCTTC. This encodes CASSSISSGRSHNEQFF.

This chain uses TRBV5-6 with TRBJ2-5; D might be TRBD1 (5 bases). Germline CDR1 is SGHDT and CDR2 is YYEEEE. V gave up 1 base and J gave up 5 bases, with 18 bases separating them. The CDR3 length is 16 residues. This CDR3 is CASSLLGQGKGETQYF. The CDR3 DNA reads as TGTGCCAGCAGCTTGCTGGGGCAGGGAAAGGGGGAGACCCAGTACTTC.